This T cell receptor (beta chain) was documented in a study of radiotherapy plus CTLA-4 blockade in lung cancer. About the study: Disease control was seen in approximately 31% of patients, objective responses in about 19%.

As to this clone: As yet, its antigen is unknown.

The method was immunoSEQ multiplex PCR; TCRdb's version includes in-frame clones alone and lacks a portion of them. The sample contains 90,000 to 100,000 clones, about 91% of which appear only once. Regarding the study as a whole: Clones of tumor-derived TCRs expanded in blood after radiotherapy plus ipilimumab.

Ipilimumab-mediated CTLA-4 blockade plus focal radiation was given to patients having chemo-refractory metastatic non-small-cell lung cancer. V lost 0 bases to trimming and J lost 7 bases, with 12 bases between them. Germline V gives CDR1 MNHNS, CDR2 SASEGT. The CDR3 extends over 14 amino acids. The sample in question was peripheral blood, obtained from a patient treated with radiotherapy plus ipilimumab. The rearrangement uses TRBV6-1 and TRBJ1-2; D is unclear. The receptor was derived from a human donor with non-small cell lung cancer that progressed on radiotherapy plus ipilimumab. CDR3 coding DNA: TGTGCCAGCAGTGAAGCGGCGACCGTGGTTGGCTACACCTTC. It translates to CASSEAATVVGYTF.